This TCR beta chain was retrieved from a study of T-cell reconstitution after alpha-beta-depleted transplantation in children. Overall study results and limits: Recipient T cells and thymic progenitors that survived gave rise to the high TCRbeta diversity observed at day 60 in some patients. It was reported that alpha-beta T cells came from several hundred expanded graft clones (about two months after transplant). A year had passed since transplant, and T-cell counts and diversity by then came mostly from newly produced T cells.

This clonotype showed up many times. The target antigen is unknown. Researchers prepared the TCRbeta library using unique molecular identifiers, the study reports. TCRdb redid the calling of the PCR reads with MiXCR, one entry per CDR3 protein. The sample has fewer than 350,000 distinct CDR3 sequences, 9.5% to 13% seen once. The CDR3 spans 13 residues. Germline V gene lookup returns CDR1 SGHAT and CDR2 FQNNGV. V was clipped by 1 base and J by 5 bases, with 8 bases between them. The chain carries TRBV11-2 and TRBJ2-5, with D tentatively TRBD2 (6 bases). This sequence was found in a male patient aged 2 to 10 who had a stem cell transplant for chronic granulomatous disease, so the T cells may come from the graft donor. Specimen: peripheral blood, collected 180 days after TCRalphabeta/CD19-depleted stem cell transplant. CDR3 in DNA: TGTGCCAGCAGCTTAGTTGCGGGGGAGACCCAGTACTTC. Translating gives CASSLVAGETQYF.